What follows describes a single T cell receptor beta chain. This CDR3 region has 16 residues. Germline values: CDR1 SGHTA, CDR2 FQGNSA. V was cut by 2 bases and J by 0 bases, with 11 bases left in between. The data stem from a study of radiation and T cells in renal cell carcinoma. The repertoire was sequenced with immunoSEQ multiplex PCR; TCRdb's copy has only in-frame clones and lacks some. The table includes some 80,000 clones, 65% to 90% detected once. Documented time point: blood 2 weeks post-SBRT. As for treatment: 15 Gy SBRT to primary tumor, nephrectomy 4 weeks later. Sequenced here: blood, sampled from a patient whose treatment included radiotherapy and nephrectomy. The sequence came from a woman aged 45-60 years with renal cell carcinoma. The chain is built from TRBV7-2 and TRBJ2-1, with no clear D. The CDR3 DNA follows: TGTGCCAGCAGCTTATCCCGAGTCAGCTCCTACAATGAGCAGTTCTTC. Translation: CASSLSRVSSYNEQFF.